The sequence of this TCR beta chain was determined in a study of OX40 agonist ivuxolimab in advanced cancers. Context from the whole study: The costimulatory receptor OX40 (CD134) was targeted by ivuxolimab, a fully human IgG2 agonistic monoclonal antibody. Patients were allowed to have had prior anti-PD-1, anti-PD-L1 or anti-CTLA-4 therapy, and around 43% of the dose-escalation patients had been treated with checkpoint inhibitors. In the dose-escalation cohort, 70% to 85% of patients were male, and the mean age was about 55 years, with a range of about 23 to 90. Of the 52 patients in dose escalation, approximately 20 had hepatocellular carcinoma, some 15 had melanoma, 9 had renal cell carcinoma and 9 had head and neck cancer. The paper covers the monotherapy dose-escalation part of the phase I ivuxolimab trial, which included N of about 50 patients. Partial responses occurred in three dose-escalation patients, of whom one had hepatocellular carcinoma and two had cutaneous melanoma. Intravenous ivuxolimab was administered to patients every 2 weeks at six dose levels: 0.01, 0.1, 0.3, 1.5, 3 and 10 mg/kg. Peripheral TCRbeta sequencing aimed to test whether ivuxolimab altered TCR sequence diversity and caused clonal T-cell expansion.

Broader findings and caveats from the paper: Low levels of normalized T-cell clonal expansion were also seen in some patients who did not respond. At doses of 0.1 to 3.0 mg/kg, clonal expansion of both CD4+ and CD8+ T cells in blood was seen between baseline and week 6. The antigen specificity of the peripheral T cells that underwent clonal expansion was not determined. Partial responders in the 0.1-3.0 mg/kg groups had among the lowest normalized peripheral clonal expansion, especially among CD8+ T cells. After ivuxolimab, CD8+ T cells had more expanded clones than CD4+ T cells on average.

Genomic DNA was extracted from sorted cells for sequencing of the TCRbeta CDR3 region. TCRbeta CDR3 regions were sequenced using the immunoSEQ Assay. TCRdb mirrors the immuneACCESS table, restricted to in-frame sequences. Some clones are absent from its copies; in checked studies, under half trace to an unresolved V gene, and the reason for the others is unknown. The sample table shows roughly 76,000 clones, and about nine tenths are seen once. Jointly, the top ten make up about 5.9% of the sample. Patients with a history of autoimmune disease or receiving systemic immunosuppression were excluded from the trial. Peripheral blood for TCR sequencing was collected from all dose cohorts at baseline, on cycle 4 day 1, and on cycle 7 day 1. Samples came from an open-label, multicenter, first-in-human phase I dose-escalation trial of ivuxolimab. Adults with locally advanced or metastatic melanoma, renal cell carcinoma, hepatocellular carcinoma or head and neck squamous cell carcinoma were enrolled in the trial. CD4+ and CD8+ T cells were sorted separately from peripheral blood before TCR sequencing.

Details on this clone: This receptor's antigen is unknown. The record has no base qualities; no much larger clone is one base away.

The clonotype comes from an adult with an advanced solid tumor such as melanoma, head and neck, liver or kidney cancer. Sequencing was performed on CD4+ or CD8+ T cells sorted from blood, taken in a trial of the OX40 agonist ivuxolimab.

The CDR3 reads as follows: CASSVFSVAYGYTF. Here is the DNA: TGTGCCAGCAGCGTCTTCTCTGTCGCCTATGGCTACACCTTC. The chain couples TRBV9 to TRBJ1-2; the D gene is not confidently resolved. Taken from the germline V gene, the CDR1 and CDR2 loops are SGDLS and YYNGEE. From the cysteine up to the phenylalanine, the CDR3 has a length of 14 residues. CDR3 DNA only is kept here, 42 bases in frame from base 1. V is reduced by 2 bases and J by 4 bases, leaving a spacing of 12 bases between them. Here the CDR3 is joined to the reference TRBV9 and TRBJ1-2 genes, and the full variable domain is: DSGVTQTPKHLITATGQRVTLRCSPRSGDLSVYWYQQSLDQGLQFLIQYYNGEERAKGNILERFSAQQFPDLHSELNLSSLELGDSALYFCASSVFSVAYGYTFGSGTRLTVV.